Shown below are 6 T cell receptor beta chains from a single sample sequenced in a study of CD8+ T cells in alopecia areata. As the sequencing template, cDNA was produced by extracting RNA and reverse transcribing it. This table comes from immunoSEQ multiplex PCR, and its TCRdb copy is limited to in-frame clones, with some not included. The sample is made up of roughly 110,000 clones, none counted only once. What was sequenced was lesional skin. The receptors stem from a C3H/HeJ mouse with alopecia areata. Strain haplotype at MHC: H2-k.

This clone was seen a handful of times. The gene names here belong to mouse. The CDR3 goes on 4 residues after the read ends, and that part is filled in from the germline J gene. This chain connects TRBV13-1 to TRBJ2-3; TRBD1 is a possible D gene (5 bases). CDR1 is NSHNY and CDR2 is SYGAGN in the germline V gene. CDR3 length: 14 residues. The V end was cut by 3 bases, the J end by 1 base, with 9 bases between. CDR3 bases read: TGTGCCAGCAGTGTCGACAGTGGTGCAGAA. Its protein is CASSVDSGAE. The whole CDR3 region reads CASSVDSGAETLYF.

This clone was seen a few times. Genes and germline are mouse. Read data end 4 residues before the CDR3 end; the end is taken from the germline J gene. The V and J genes are TRBV17 and TRBJ2-7, with 8 bases aligning to TRBD2. The CDR3 runs 15 residues. CDR1 and CDR2 (germline): MNHDT, YYDKIL. J was trimmed by 0 bases and V by 0 bases; bases with no gene match: 1. CDR3 DNA (partial): TGTGCTAGCAGTAGAGAGGGGGGGCACTCCTAT. It specifies CASSREGGHSY. From start to end, the CDR3 is CASSREGGHSYEQYF.

This clone was observed many times. Gene labels here are mouse ones. The CDR3: CASTTGGDAETLYF. The sequenced part of the CDR3 DNA is TGTGCCAGCACGACTGGGGGGGATGCAGAA. The chain links TRBV13-3 to TRBJ2-3, with 11 bases fitting TRBD2. The read terminates 4 residues before the CDR3 end, so the remaining end is supplied by the germline J gene. Per germline, CDR1 NNHDY and CDR2 SYVADS. The CDR3 is made up of 14 amino acids. Trimming took 6 bases from V and 2 from J; bases not matched to a gene: 2.

Points on this clone: Genes here carry mouse names. The CDR3 is cut off 4 residues early in the read; its end comes from the germline J gene. V gene TRBV13-3 combines with J gene TRBJ2-5; the D is unclear. This CDR3 is built from 13 residues. The V and J ends lost 3 bases and 3 bases respectively, with 8 bases between them. Germline-derived CDR1 and CDR2 are NNHDY and SYVADS. The DNA read from the CDR3 is TGTGCCAGCAGTGGACCAGGACAAGAC. This translates into CASSGPGQD. The whole CDR3 region reads CASSGPGQDTQYF.

This clone was seen a few times. Gene names are the mouse ones. The read terminates 4 residues ahead of where the CDR3 ends, so the germline J gene completes it. This chain links TRBV13-3 with TRBJ1-4; D ambiguous. This CDR3 has 14 amino acids. Germline CDR1 and CDR2: NNHDY and SYVADS. CDR3 bases read: TGTGCCAGCAGTGACAGGAACGGCGCCGAA. Translation gives CASSDRNGAE. The full-length CDR3 reads as CASSDRNGAERLFF.

Concerning this clone: Germline and genes here are mouse. The read ends 4 residues early relative to the CDR3; the germline J gene fills the gap. The rearrangement joins TRBV13-3 to TRBJ2-2, with D perhaps matching TRBD1 (5 bases). The CDR3 runs to 15 residues. V was trimmed by 0 bases and J by 4 bases, leaving 10 bases between them. Germline CDR1 and CDR2: NNHDY and SYVADS. This CDR3 is CASSDAGRGTGQLYF. Incomplete CDR3 DNA: TGTGCCAGCAGTGATGCGGGAAGGGGCACCGGG.